Listed below are T cell receptor beta chains from one sample, sequenced in a study of T-cell memory formation after mild COVID-19. One entry per CDR3 protein results from TCRdb running MiXCR on the 5' RACE reads. Of 400,000 or so distinct CDR3 sequences listed, 20% are singletons. The sample was PBMCs or a T cell subset sorted from them (not recorded which). The origin of the receptors is an adult woman who had mild COVID-19 (a few samples of this study predate the infection). Cell type and time point are not known. Each CDR3 is given with its conserved first and last residue. Not all rows give a size; the values are once, few, many and, for expanded clones, a class.

clone_size: .
v_call: TRBV30
cdr3_aa: CAHQGEAKNIQYF

clone_size: few
v_call: TRBV3-1
cdr3_aa: CASSPTALLGAPNEKLFF

clone_size: few
v_call: TRBV4-1
cdr3_aa: CASSQATGTGNTYEQYF

clone_size: few
v_call: TRBV29-1
cdr3_aa: CSVEARTRLNQETQYF

clone_size: .
v_call: TRBV3-1
cdr3_aa: CASSQDQRAWNEQFF

clone_size: .
v_call: TRBV15
cdr3_aa: CATSRDRLNYGYTF

clone_size: .
v_call: TRBV30
cdr3_aa: CAWTRQSSTDTQYF

clone_size: few
v_call: TRBV5-1
cdr3_aa: CASSLIREGTDTQYF

clone_size: once
v_call: TRBV4-1
cdr3_aa: CASSEGVGLGNQPQHF

clone_size: .
v_call: TRBV6-5
cdr3_aa: CASSSGPGTGGRKAGELFF

clone_size: few
v_call: TRBV30
cdr3_aa: CAWSPPGRLNEKLFF

clone_size: few
v_call: TRBV3-1
cdr3_aa: CASSQDSIARTGELFF

clone_size: few
v_call: TRBV6-5
cdr3_aa: CASSYNVGQPQHF

clone_size: .
v_call: TRBV10-3
cdr3_aa: CAISTDTNEKLFF

clone_size: .
v_call: TRBV27
cdr3_aa: CASRAQGAWDTQYF

clone_size: few
v_call: TRBV7-9
cdr3_aa: CASKGTGLYEQYF

clone_size: few
v_call: TRBV2
cdr3_aa: CASTPYEKLFF

clone_size: few
v_call: TRBV5-1
cdr3_aa: CASSSEGGRKSGEQYF

clone_size: few
v_call: TRBV10-3
cdr3_aa: CAISEGRATGETQYF

clone_size: few
v_call: TRBV25-1
cdr3_aa: CASSEGQGPLYEQYF

clone_size: few
v_call: TRBV18
cdr3_aa: CASSTGATEAFF

clone_size: few
v_call: TRBV12-3/TRBV12-4
cdr3_aa: CASSLRYGYEQYF

clone_size: .
v_call: TRBV5-4
cdr3_aa: CASSARDISYEQYF

clone_size: .
v_call: TRBV14
cdr3_aa: CASSPVGVEAFF

clone_size: .
v_call: TRBV6-5
cdr3_aa: CASSYSFRAVNTEAFF

clone_size: .
v_call: TRBV12-3/TRBV12-4
cdr3_aa: CASTQIVGDEQFF

clone_size: few
v_call: TRBV10-3
cdr3_aa: CAISENRGWGYTF

clone_size: .
v_call: TRBV15
cdr3_aa: CATKATGGDDYGYTF

clone_size: .
v_call: TRBV3-1
cdr3_aa: CASSPPDRQSYTF

clone_size: few
v_call: TRBV5-6
cdr3_aa: CASSLAVGILSTDTQYF

clone_size: .
v_call: TRBV15
cdr3_aa: CATSRGSGGNNEQFF

clone_size: few
v_call: TRBV7-2
cdr3_aa: CASSSVTGVNEQFF

clone_size: many
v_call: TRBV20-1
cdr3_aa: CSASPGYGYTF

clone_size: few
v_call: TRBV24-1
cdr3_aa: CATSDGAFTGELFF

clone_size: .
v_call: TRBV9
cdr3_aa: CASSLNRAASSYNEQFF

clone_size: .
v_call: TRBV20-1
cdr3_aa: CSAPRPGSYGYTF